These 13 T cell receptor beta chains share one sample of origin, sequenced in a study of T cell repertoires in cytomegalovirus infection. TCRdb redid the calling of the reads with MiXCR, one entry per CDR3 protein. In the table there are more than 500,000 distinct CDR3 sequences, about 17% of which are singletons. The sample was CD8+ T cells from PBMCs. The receptor set was obtained from a human donor in good health (CMV status not recorded). Some clones in this sample may be carry-over from other donors' samples.

In its sample, this clonotype was seen many times. The genes are TRBV7-9 and TRBJ2-4; TRBD1 might be the D (5 bases). Trimming took off 6 bases at V and 0 bases at J, with 15 bases between the two ends. This CDR3 contains 16 residues. Germline V CDR1 and CDR2: SEHNR, FQNEAQ (reference sequence). The CDR3 DNA is TGTGCCAGCAGGCCCCCAGGGTATGGAGCCAAAAACATTCAGTACTTC. Amino acids: CASRPPGYGAKNIQYF. The full variable domain, in which reference TRBV7-9 and TRBJ2-4 provide the parts outside the CDR3, is DTGVSQNPRHKITKRGQNVTFRCDPISEHNRLYWYRQTLGQGPEFLTYFQNEAQLEKSRLLSDRFSAERPKGSFSTLEIQRTEQGDSAMYLCASRPPGYGAKNIQYFGAGTRLSVL.

This clonotype has a count of ten or more. This sequence joins TRBV10-3 and TRBJ2-5; either TRBD1 or TRBD2 may supply D (5 bases each). CDR1 is ENHRY, CDR2 SYGVKD, per germline. CDR3 length: 15 residues. V was shortened by 3 bases and J by 7 bases, with 18 bases between the two germline ends. The CDR3 here is CAISDGASTQRTQYF. The CDR3 DNA is TGTGCCATCAGTGACGGGGCTTCAACACAGCGGACCCAGTACTTC.

The rearrangement uses TRBV14 and TRBJ1-1; D not certain. The CDR3 covers 17 residues. Germline assignment: CDR1 SGHDN and CDR2 FVKESK. The V end was cut by 1 base, the J end by 0 bases, with 15 bases between. As DNA, the CDR3 is TGTGCCAGCAGCCAAGTTGAATGGGTGGGGTTGAACACTGAAGCTTTCTTT. Translating it yields CASSQVEWVGLNTEAFF.

This chain uses TRBV5-5 with TRBJ1-6; D perhaps matches TRBD1 (5 bases). Trimming cost V 2 bases and J 0 bases, with 12 bases left between them. The CDR3 covers 17 residues. Per germline, CDR1 SGHKS and CDR2 YYEKEE (reference sequence). The CDR3 is CASSLEQGSSYNSPLHF. In DNA form, the CDR3 reads TGTGCCAGCAGCTTAGAGCAGGGTTCCTCCTATAATTCACCCCTCCACTTT. Combining the CDR3 with reference TRBV5-5 and TRBJ1-6 gives the whole variable domain DAGVTQSPTHLIKTRGQQVTLRCSPISGHKSVSWYQQVLGQGPQFIFQYYEKEERGRGNFPDRFSARQFPNYSSELNVNALLLGDSALYLCASSLEQGSSYNSPLHFGNGTRLTVT.

Ten or more counts support this clonotype. The J gene is TRBJ2-5, the V gene TRBV28; 9 bases map to TRBD2. Trimming removed 5 bases from V and 4 bases from J; junction bases left unmatched: 11. CDR3 length: 16 amino acids. Germline V gives CDR1 MDHEN, CDR2 SYDVKM. DNA for the CDR3: TGTGCCAGCAGTGGGGCTAGCGGGACGTACGGAGAGACCCAGTACTTC. Its translation: CASSGASGTYGETQYF. Looking up the rest from reference TRBV28 and TRBJ2-5 gives the full variable domain: DVKVTQSSRYLVKRTGEKVFLECVQDMDHENMFWYRQDPGLGLRLIYFSYDVKMKEKGDIPEGYSVSREKKERFSLILESASTNQTSMYLCASSGASGTYGETQYFGPGTRLLVL.

Ten or more counts support this clonotype. The chain carries TRBV7-8 and TRBJ2-2; D perhaps matches TRBD1 (5 bases). The germline V and J ends were trimmed by 1 base and 4 bases, with 13 bases remaining between them. Germline V gene data show CDR1 as SGHVS and CDR2 as FQNEAQ. The CDR3 sequence is 16 residues long. CDR3 protein: CASSLVGQGSTGELFF. CDR3 sequence (DNA): TGTGCCAGCAGCTTAGTAGGCCAGGGCAGCACCGGGGAGCTGTTTTTT.

Turning to this clonotype: This likely comes from a read error, as the CDR3 has no conserved phenylalanine or tryptophan at its end. The DNA is left out, because the CDR3 cannot be placed on it with certainty; the CDR3 is given as TCRdb lists it. V usage is TRBV6-1 and J usage is TRBJ1-2; the tabulated D call, TRBD1, remains unverified against the DNA. In germline, CDR1 is MNHNS, CDR2 SASEGT. The CDR3 has 16 residues if both end residues are counted. The CDR3 here is CASSEDFGGIDYGYTL.

This clonotype has only a few counts. The chain links TRBV4-2 to TRBJ1-1, with 7 bases identical to TRBD1. The J segment lost 3 bases and the V segment lost 4 bases, leaving 5 bases of the junction unmatched. The CDR3 totals 14 residues. Germline CDR1 reads LGHNA; CDR2 reads YNFKEQ. The CDR3 DNA follows: TGTGCCAGCAGCCTTATTGGACAGGACACTGAAGCTTTCTTT. This encodes CASSLIGQDTEAFF.

The gene calls are TRBV27 and TRBJ2-3; 10 positions agree with TRBD1. CDR3 size: 16 residues. Looked up from germline, CDR1 is MNHEY and CDR2 is SMNVEV (reference sequence). The ends lost 8 bases at V and 1 base at J; junction bases unmatched: 9. CDR3 amino acids: CASEAGTGAGTDTQYF. In nucleotides, the CDR3 is TGTGCCAGCGAGGCGGGGACAGGGGCAGGCACAGATACGCAGTATTTT.

This clonotype came up many times. The DNA for the CDR3 is TGCGCCAGCAGCCAGACGGGATTTAACGAGCAGTACTTC. Translated, it gives CASSQTGFNEQYF. This chain connects TRBV4-1 to TRBJ2-7; tentatively, D is TRBD2 (5 bases). The germline CDR1 and CDR2 sequences are MGHRA and YSYEKL. Trimming took 3 bases from V and 5 from J, leaving 11 bases between them. The CDR3 runs to 13 residues.

The rearrangement joins TRBV15 to TRBJ1-1; D unresolved. Trimming removed 3 bases from V and 5 bases from J, with 13 bases in between. The CDR3 is 14 residues long. The germline V gene has CDR1 LNHNV and CDR2 YYDKDF (reference sequence). CDR3: CATSSKALGTEAFF. Written as DNA, the CDR3 is TGTGCCACCAGCAGTAAGGCCTTGGGTACTGAAGCTTTCTTT. The full variable domain, completed using reference TRBV15 and TRBJ1-1, is DAMVIQNPRYQVTQFGKPVTLSCSQTLNHNVMYWYQQKSSQAPKLLFHYYDKDFNNEADTPDNFQSRRPNTSFCFLDIRSPGLGDTAMYLCATSSKALGTEAFFGQGTRLTVV.

Note on this clonotype: Here the CDR3 omits its conserved ending phenylalanine or tryptophan, so a read error is the likely source. The chain recombines TRBV4-1 with TRBJ2-7; TRBD2 matches at 7 bases. The germline gives CDR1 MGHRA, CDR2 YSYEKL. The CDR3 is 16 amino acids. The CDR3, as DNA: TGTGCCAGCAGCCAAGAACCGAGCGGGGAGACCTACGAGCAGTACTTA. It codes for CASSQEPSGETYEQYL.

V gene TRBV9 combines with J gene TRBJ2-1; 9 bases align to TRBD2. J was trimmed by 6 bases and V by 4 bases; bases with no gene match: 14. The CDR3 length is 17 residues. Germline lookup yields CDR1 SGDLS and CDR2 YYNGEE. The CDR3 DNA is TGTGCCAGCAGCTATTCGGGGCGGGAGGGCCCGGGCAATGAGCAGTTCTTC. This codes for CASSYSGREGPGNEQFF.